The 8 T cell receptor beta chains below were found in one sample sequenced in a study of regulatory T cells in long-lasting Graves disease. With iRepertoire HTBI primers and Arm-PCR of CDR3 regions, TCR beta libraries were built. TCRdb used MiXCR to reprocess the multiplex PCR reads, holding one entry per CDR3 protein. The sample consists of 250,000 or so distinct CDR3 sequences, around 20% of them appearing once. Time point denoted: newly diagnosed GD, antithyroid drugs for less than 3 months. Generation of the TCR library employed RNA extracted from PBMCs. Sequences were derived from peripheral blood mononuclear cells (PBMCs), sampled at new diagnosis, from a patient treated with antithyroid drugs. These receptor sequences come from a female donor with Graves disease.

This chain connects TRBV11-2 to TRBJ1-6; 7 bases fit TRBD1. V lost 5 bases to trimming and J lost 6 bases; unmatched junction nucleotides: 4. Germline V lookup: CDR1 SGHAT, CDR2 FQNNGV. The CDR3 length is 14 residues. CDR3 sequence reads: CASSRDRTNSPLHF. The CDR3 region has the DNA TGTGCCAGCAGCCGGGACAGAACTAATTCACCCCTCCACTTT.

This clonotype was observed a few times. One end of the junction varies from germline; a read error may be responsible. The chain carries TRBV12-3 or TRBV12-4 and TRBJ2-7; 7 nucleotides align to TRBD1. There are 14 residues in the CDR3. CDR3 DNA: TGTGCCAGCAGTTCGACGGGACAGATATACGAGCGGTACTTC. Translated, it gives CASSSTGQIYERYF.

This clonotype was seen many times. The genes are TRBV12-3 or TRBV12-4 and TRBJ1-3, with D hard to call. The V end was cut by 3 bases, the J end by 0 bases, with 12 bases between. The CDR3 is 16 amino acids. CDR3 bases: TGTGCCAGCAGTTTGACTAGGGCAAGCTCTGGAAACACCATATATTTT. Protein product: CASSLTRASSGNTIYF.

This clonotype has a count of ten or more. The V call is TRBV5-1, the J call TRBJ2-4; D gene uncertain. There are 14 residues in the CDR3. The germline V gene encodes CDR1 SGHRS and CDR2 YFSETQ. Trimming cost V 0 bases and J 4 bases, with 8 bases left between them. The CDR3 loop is CASSLGSEKNIQYF. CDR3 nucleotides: TGCGCCAGCAGCTTGGGTTCGGAGAAAAACATTCAGTACTTC.

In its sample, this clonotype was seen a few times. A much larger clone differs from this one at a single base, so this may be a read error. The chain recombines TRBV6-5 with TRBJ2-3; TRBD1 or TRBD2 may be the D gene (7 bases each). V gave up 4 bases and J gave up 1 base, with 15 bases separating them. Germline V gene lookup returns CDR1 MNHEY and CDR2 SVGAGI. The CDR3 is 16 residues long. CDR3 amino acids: CASSSEGAGGTDTQYF. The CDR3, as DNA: TGTGCCAGCAGTTCCGAGGGGGCGGGGGGCACAGATACGCAGTATTTT.

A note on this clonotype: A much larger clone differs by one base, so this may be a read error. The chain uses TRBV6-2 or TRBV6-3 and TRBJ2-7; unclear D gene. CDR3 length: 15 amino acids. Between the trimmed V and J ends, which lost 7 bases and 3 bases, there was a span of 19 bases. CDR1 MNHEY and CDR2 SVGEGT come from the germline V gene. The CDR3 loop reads CASTRTMGLGYEQYF. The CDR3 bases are TGTGCCAGCACCCGCACGATGGGGTTGGGCTACGAGCAGTACTTC.

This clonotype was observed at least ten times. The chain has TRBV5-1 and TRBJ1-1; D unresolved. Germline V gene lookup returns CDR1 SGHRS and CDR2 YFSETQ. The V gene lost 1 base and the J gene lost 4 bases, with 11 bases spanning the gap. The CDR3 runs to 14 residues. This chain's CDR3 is CASSLSSGSTEAFF. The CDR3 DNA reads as TGCGCCAGCAGCTTGTCCTCCGGGAGCACTGAAGCTTTCTTT.

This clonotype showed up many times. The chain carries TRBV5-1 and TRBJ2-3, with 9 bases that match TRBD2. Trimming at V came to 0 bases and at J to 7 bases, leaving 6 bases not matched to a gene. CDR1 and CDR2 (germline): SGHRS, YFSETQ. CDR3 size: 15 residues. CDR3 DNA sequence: TGCGCCAGCAGCTTGGATAGCGGGAGCTCGTATACGCAGTATTTT. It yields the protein CASSLDSGSSYTQYF.